The clone carrying this TCR beta chain was detected only once. This entry comes from a study of blood T cell repertoires in COVID-19. Researchers sorted participants into cohorts using their self-reported clinical history. Sequencing used immunoSEQ multiplex PCR; TCRdb keeps in-frame clones, though not all of them. Of fewer than 300,000 clones in the sample, roughly 93% are singletons; the top ten hold about 2.3%. CDR3 length: 15 amino acids. Germline V gene lookup returns CDR1 MRHNA and CDR2 SNTAGT. Trimming at V came to 4 bases and at J to 2 bases, leaving 5 bases not matched to a gene. The TCR was taken from a middle-aged woman with acute COVID-19. The chain carries TRBV6-4 and TRBJ2-3; TRBD2 aligns across 8 bases. The sequencing sample was made of PBMCs or T cells enriched from blood (not recorded which). The chain's CDR3 is CASSASGGNTDTQYF. The CDR3, as DNA: TGTGCCAGCAGTGCATCGGGAGGGAACACAGATACGCAGTATTTT.